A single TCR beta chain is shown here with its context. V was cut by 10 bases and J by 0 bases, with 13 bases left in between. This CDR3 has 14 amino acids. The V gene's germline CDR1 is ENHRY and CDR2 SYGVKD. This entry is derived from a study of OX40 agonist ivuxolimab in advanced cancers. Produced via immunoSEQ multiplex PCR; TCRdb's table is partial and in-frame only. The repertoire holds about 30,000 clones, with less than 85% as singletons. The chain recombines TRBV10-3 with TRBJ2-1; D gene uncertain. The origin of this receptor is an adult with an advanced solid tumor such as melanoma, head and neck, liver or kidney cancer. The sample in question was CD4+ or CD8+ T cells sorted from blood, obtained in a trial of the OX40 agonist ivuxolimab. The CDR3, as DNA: TGTGCCACCGTGGACGGTAGCTCCTACAATGAGCAGTTCTTC. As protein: CATVDGSSYNEQFF.